These 4 T cell receptor beta chains were all obtained from the same sample, sequenced in a study of blood T cell repertoires in COVID-19. Measured with immunoSEQ multiplex PCR; TCRdb has only the in-frame clones, and not every one. Of approximately 140,000 clones in the sample, 86% were seen once. Source material: peripheral blood. The receptors shown here come from a woman in her sixties with acute or convalescent COVID-19.

This clone has just a few counts. V and J are TRBV2 and TRBJ2-7; 8 bases agree with TRBD1. The CDR3 is 15 residues long. Germline V gene data show CDR1 as SNHLY and CDR2 as FYNNEI. The J segment lost 0 bases and the V segment lost 5 bases, leaving 6 bases of the junction unmatched. CDR3 protein: CASSLRGPPSYEQYF. In DNA form, the CDR3 reads TGTGCCAGCAGTCTCAGGGGGCCACCCTCCTACGAGCAGTACTTC.

The chain couples TRBV29-1 to TRBJ1-2, with D maybe TRBD1 (5 bases). Germline loops: CDR1 SQVTM, CDR2 ANQGSEA. This CDR3 is built from 14 residues. V shed 4 bases and J shed 0 bases, with 12 bases lying between them. As DNA, the CDR3 is TGCAGCGTTGTATCAGGGTTCACTAACTATGGCTACACCTTC. Its protein is CSVVSGFTNYGYTF.

The chain's CDR3 is CAWTGGYTGELFF. CDR3 DNA sequence: TGTGCCTGGACGGGGGGTTACACCGGGGAGCTGTTTTTT. The rearrangement uses TRBV30 and TRBJ2-2; 7 bases agree with TRBD2. Germline CDR1 reads GTSNPN; CDR2 reads SVGIG (reference sequence). The length of the CDR3 is 13 residues. V shed 4 bases and J 3 bases; nucleotides not matched to a gene: 2. Supplemented by reference TRBV30 and TRBJ2-2, the full variable domain reads SQTIHQWPATLVQPVGSPLSLECTVEGTSNPNLYWYRQAAGRGLQLLFYSVGIGQISSEVPQNLSASRPQDRQFILSSKKLLLSDSGFYLCAWTGGYTGELFFGEGSRLTVL.

The chain employs TRBV3-1 (or the pseudogene TRBV3-2) and TRBJ1-2; weak D call: TRBD1 (6 bases). V was pared by 3 bases and J by 8 bases, with 16 bases between. The CDR3 has 14 residues. The germline V gene has CDR1 LGHDT and CDR2 YNNKEL (reference sequence). CDR3 in amino acids: CASSQPGGAQGYTF. DNA for the CDR3: TGTGCCAGCAGCCAGCCGGGGGGGGCACAGGGCTACACCTTC.